The 14 T cell receptor beta chains listed next were all sequenced from one sample in a study of T cells expressing NK-cell markers. TCRdb re-called the 5' RACE reads and catalogs CDR3 proteins one per entry, DNA excluded. The specimen's table records roughly 160,000 distinct CDR3 sequences. The material sequenced was blood T cells: a sorted CD56 or NKG2C T cell subset, CD4+ or CD8+ T cells, or bulk PBMC T cells (not recorded which). These receptors were obtained from a man between 18 and 69 years old in good health.

The J gene is TRBJ2-1, the V gene TRBV29-1. This CDR3 has 15 residues. Germline V gene sequence: CDR1 SQVTM, CDR2 ANQGSEA. The CDR3 protein is CSVEGSEVSVHEQFF.

This chain uses TRBV11-1 with TRBJ2-1; TCRdb's D call of TRBD1 is untestable without DNA. The germline gives CDR1 SGHAT, CDR2 FQDESV (reference sequence). The CDR3 is 16 amino acids. The CDR3 reads CASSFRDRGSYNEQFF.

V usage is TRBV2 and J usage is TRBJ1-1; without DNA, the TCRdb call of TRBD1 cannot be checked. Per germline, CDR1 SNHLY and CDR2 FYNNEI. The CDR3 has 17 amino acids. CDR3 protein: CASDESGTGAFNTEAFF. Looking up the rest from reference TRBV2 and TRBJ1-1 gives the full variable domain: EPEVTQTPSHQVTQMGQEVILRCVPISNHLYFYWYRQILGQKVEFLVSFYNNEISEKSEIFDDQFSVERPDGSNFTLKIRSTKLEDSAMYFCASDESGTGAFNTEAFFGQGTRLTVV.

The gene calls are TRBV6-5 and TRBJ2-7; TCRdb's D call, TRBD1, is unchecked because there is no DNA. This CDR3 has 17 residues. Germline V gene data show CDR1 as MNHEY and CDR2 as SVGAGI. The CDR3 here is CASSSQIRTGLAYEQYF.

The chain joins TRBV3-1 to TRBJ1-1; TCRdb designates TRBD1, a call that cannot be tested without DNA. The CDR3 covers 17 residues. Germline V CDR1 and CDR2: LGHDT, YNNKEL (reference sequence). The CDR3: CASSQDVIGVPRTEAFF.

The chain uses TRBV11-1 and TRBJ1-2; TCRdb's D call, TRBD1, is unchecked because there is no DNA. Germline CDR1 and CDR2: SGHAT and FQDESV (reference sequence). The CDR3 loop spans 18 amino acids. CDR3 sequence reads: CASSLGFSEPPGEDGYTF. The full variable domain, with the rest looked up from reference TRBV11-1 and TRBJ1-2, is EAEVAQSPRYKITEKSQAVAFWCDPISGHATLYWYRQILGQGPELLVQFQDESVVDDSQLPKDRFSAERLKGVDSTLKIQPAELGDSAMYLCASSLGFSEPPGEDGYTFGSGTRLTVV.

The CDR3 reads CASSLQAQGLLTQYF. J is TRBJ2-5 and V is TRBV7-9; TCRdb indicates TRBD1, and absent DNA this call remains unverified. The CDR3 spans 15 residues. From germline, CDR1 is SEHNR and CDR2 FQNEAQ (reference sequence).

The chain has TRBV7-6 and TRBJ1-1; the D call of TRBD1 rests on TCRdb alone, since no DNA is present to check it. CDR1 is SGHVS and CDR2 is FNYEAQ in the germline V gene. This CDR3 comprises 15 residues. The CDR3 loop is CATSFGTAMNTEAFF.

The chain employs TRBV5-4 and TRBJ1-5. The CDR3 contains 14 residues. CDR1 SGHNT and CDR2 YYREEE come from the germline V gene (reference sequence). CDR3 residues: CASSLDREGQPQHF.

The chain carries TRBV29-1 and TRBJ2-2; TCRdb reports TRBD1, a call that lacks DNA to check it against. This CDR3 comprises 15 residues. The germline V gene has CDR1 SQVTM and CDR2 ANQGSEA. The CDR3 loop is CSVCPGGLDTGELFF.

J is TRBJ2-3 and V is TRBV7-8; TCRdb names TRBD2, which stays unverified in the absence of DNA. In germline, CDR1 is SGHVS, CDR2 FQNEAQ. This CDR3 is built from 15 residues. The CDR3 protein is CASTVSRDLTDTQYF.

The rearrangement uses TRBV4-2 and TRBJ1-2; the D gene TCRdb calls, TRBD1, cannot be checked with no DNA. Germline V gives CDR1 LGHNA, CDR2 YNFKEQ. CDR3 length equals 15 residues. CDR3 residues: CASSPQGGYLYGYTF.

The rearrangement joins TRBV12-3 or TRBV12-4 to TRBJ2-5; the TCRdb call, TRBD1, lacks DNA for checking. The CDR3 loop spans 15 amino acids. This CDR3 reads CASSLFARQRETQYF.

The V gene is TRBV5-5, the J gene TRBJ2-7; the D gene TCRdb calls, TRBD1, cannot be checked with no DNA. Germline CDR1 is SGHKS and CDR2 is YYEKEE (reference sequence). The CDR3 length is 13 residues. This chain's CDR3 is CASSWTPGYEQYF.